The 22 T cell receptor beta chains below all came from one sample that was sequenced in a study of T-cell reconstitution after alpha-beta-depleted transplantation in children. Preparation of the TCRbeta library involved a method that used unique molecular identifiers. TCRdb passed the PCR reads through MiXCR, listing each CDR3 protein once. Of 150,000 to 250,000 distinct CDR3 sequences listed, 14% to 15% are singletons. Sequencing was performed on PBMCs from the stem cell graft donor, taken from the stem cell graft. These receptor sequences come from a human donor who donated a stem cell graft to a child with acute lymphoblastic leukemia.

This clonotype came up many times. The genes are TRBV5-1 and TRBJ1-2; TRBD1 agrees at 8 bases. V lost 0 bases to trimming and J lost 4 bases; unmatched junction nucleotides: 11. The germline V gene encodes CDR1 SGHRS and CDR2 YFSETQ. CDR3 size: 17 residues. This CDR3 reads CASSLGQGRGGGYGYTF. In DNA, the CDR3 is TGCGCCAGCAGCTTGGGACAGGGGCGCGGTGGAGGCTATGGCTACACCTTC.

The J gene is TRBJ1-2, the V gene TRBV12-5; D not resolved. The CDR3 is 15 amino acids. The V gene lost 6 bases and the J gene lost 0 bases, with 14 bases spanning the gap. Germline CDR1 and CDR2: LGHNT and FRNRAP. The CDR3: CASGPKTESNYGYTF. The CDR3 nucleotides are TGTGCTAGTGGGCCGAAGACGGAGTCTAACTATGGCTACACCTTC.

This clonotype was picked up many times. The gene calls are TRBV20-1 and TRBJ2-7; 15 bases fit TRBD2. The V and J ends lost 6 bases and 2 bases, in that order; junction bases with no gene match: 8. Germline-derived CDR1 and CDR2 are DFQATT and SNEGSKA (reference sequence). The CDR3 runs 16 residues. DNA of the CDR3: TGCAGTGCCCGGACTAGCGGGAGGGCCGGGCCCTACGAGCAGTACTTC. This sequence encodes CSARTSGRAGPYEQYF.

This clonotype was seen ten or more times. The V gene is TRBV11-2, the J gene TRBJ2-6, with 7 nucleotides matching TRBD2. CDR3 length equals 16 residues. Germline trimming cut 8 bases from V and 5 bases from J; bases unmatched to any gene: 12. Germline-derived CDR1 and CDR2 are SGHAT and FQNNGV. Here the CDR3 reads CASQGLADFRANVLTF. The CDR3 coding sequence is TGTGCCAGCCAAGGGCTAGCGGACTTCAGGGCCAACGTCCTGACTTTC.

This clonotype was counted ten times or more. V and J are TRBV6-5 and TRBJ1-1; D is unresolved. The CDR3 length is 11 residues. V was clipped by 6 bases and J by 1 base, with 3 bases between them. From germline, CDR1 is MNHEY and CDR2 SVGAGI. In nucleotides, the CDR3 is TGTGCCAGCAGCAGGAACACTGAAGCTTTCTTT. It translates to CASSRNTEAFF.

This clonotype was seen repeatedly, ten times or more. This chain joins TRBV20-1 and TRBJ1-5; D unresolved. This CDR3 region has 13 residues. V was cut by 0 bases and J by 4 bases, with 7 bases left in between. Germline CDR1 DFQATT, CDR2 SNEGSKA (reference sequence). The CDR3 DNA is TGCAGTGCTAGAGATCCGGGGAATCAGCCCCAGCATTTT. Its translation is CSARDPGNQPQHF.

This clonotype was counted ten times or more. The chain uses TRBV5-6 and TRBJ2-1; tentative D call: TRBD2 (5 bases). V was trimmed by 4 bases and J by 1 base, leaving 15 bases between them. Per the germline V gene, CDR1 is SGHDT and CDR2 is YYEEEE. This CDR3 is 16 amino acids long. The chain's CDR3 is CASSELGAESYNEQFF. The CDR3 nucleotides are TGTGCCAGCAGCGAGCTAGGAGCGGAGTCCTACAATGAGCAGTTCTTC.

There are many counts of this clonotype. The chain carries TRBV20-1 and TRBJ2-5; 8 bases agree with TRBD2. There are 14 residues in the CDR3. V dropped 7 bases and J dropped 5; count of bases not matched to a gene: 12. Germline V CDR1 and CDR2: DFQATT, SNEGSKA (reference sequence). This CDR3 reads CSGGTGRAAETQYF. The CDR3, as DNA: TGCAGTGGGGGGACCGGGAGGGCCGCCGAGACCCAGTACTTC.

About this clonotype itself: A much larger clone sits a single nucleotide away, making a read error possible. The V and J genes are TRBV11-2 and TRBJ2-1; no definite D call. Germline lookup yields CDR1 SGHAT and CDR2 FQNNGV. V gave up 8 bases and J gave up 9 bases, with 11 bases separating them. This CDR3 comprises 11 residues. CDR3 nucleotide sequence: TGTGCCAGCGGCTACACTATTGAGCAGTTCTTC. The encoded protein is CASGYTIEQFF.

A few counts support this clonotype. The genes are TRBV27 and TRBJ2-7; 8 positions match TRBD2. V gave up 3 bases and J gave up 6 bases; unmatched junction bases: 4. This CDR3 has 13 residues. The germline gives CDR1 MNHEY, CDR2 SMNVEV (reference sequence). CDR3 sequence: CASSFDGGGEQYF. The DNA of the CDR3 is TGTGCCAGCAGTTTTGACGGGGGGGGCGAGCAGTACTTC.

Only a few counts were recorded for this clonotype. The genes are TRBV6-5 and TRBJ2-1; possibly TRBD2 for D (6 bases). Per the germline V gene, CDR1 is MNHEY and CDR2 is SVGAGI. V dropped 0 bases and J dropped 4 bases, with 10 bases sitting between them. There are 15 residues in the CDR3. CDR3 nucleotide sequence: TGTGCCAGCAGTTACTCAGGGGCGGGGTACAATGAGCAGTTCTTC. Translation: CASSYSGAGYNEQFF.

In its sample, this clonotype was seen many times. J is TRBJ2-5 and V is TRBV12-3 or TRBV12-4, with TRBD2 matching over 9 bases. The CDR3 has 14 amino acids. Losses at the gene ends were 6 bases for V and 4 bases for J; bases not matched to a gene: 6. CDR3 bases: TGTGCCAGCAGGTTTTTAGCGGGAGCAGAGACCCAGTACTTC. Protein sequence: CASRFLAGAETQYF.

The CDR3 here is CSASGGTSGRIDYEQYF. The CDR3 DNA sequence: TGCAGTGCTAGTGGGGGGACTAGCGGGAGGATCGACTACGAGCAGTACTTC. The chain uses TRBV20-1 and TRBJ2-7, with 15 positions matching TRBD2. Trimming removed 3 bases from V and 3 bases from J; junction bases left unmatched: 9. Germline V gives CDR1 DFQATT, CDR2 SNEGSKA (reference sequence). The CDR3 consists of 17 residues.

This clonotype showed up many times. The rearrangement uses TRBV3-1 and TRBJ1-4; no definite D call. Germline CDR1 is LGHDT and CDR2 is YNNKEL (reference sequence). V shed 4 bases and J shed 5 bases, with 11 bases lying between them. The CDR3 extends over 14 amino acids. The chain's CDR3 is CASSLSNINEKLFF. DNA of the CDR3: TGTGCCAGCAGCCTCTCGAATATAAATGAAAAACTGTTTTTT.

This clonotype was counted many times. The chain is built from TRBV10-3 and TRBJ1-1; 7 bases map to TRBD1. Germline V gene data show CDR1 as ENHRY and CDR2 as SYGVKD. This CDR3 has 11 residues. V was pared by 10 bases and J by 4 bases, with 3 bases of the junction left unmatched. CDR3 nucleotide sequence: TGTGCCAGCTCAGGGGGCACTGAAGCTTTCTTT. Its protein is CASSGGTEAFF.

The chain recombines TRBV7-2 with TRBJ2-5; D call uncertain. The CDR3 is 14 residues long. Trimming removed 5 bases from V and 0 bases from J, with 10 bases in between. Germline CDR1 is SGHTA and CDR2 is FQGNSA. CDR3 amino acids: CASSPLRYQETQYF. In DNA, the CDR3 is TGTGCCAGCAGCCCTTTACGGTACCAAGAGACCCAGTACTTC.

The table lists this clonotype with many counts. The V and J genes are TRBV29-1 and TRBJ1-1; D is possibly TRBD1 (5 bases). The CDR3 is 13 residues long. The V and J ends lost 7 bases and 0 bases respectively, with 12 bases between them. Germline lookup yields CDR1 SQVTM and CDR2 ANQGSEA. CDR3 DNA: TGCAGCGGTGGGACCGGGATGAACACTGAAGCTTTCTTT. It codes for CSGGTGMNTEAFF. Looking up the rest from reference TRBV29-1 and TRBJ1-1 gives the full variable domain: SAVISQKPSRDICQRGTSLTIQCQVDSQVTMMFWYRQQPGQSLTLIATANQGSEATYESGFVIDKFPISRPNLTFSTLTVSNMSPEDSSIYLCSGGTGMNTEAFFGQGTRLTVV.

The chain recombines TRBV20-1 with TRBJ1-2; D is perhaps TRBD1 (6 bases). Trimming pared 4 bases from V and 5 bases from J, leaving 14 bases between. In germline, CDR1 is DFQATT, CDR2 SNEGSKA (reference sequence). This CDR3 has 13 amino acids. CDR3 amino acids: CSAKTGSRYGYTF. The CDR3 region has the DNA TGCAGTGCTAAAACAGGGTCCCGGTATGGCTACACCTTC.

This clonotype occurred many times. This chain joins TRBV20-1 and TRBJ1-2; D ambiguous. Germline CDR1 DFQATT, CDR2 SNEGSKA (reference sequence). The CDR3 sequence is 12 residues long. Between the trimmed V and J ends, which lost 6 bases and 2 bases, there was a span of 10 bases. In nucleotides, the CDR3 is TGCAGTGCCCTAAGAGGGAACTATGGCTACACCTTC. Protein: CSALRGNYGYTF.

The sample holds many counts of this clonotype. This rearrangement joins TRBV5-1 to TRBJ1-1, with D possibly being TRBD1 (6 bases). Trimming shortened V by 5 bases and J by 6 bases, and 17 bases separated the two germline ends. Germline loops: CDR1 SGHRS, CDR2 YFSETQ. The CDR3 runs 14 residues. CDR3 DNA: TGCGCCAGCAGACCTGACCAGGGGAGAGCTGAAGCTTTCTTT. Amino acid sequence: CASRPDQGRAEAFF.

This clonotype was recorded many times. The CDR3 bases are TGCAGCGTCCTAACAGGGGGTAACAATCAGCCCCAGCATTTT. Translation: CSVLTGGNNQPQHF. V usage is TRBV29-1 and J usage is TRBJ1-5, with 8 nucleotides matching TRBD1. Germline CDR1 reads SQVTM; CDR2 reads ANQGSEA. This CDR3 region has 14 residues. The trim removed 6 bases at V and 3 bases at J, leaving 7 bases unmatched. Supplemented by reference TRBV29-1 and TRBJ1-5, the full variable domain reads SAVISQKPSRDICQRGTSLTIQCQVDSQVTMMFWYRQQPGQSLTLIATANQGSEATYESGFVIDKFPISRPNLTFSTLTVSNMSPEDSSIYLCSVLTGGNNQPQHFGDGTRLSIL.

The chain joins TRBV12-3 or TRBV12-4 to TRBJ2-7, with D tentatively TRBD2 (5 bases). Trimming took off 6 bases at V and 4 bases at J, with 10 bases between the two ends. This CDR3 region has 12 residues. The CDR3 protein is CASRGPGYEQYF. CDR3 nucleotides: TGTGCCAGCAGGGGCCCGGGGTACGAGCAGTACTTC.